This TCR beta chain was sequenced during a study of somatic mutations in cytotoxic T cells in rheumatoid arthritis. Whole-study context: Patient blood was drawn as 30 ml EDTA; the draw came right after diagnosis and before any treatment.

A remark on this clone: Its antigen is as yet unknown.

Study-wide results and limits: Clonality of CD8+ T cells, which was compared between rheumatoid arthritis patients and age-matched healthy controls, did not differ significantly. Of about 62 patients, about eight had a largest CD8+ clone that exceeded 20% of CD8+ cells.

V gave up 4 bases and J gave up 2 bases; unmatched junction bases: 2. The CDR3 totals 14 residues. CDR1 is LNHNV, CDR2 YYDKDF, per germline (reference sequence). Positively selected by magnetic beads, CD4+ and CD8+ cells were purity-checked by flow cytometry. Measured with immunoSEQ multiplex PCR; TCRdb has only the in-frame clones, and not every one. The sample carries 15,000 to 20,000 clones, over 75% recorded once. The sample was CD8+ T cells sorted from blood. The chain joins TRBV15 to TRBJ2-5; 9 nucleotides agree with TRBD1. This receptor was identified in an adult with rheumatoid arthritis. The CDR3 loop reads CATSIGTGQETQYF. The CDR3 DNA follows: TGTGCCACCAGCATCGGGACAGGGCAAGAGACCCAGTACTTC. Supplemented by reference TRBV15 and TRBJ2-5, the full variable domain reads DAMVIQNPRYQVTQFGKPVTLSCSQTLNHNVMYWYQQKSSQAPKLLFHYYDKDFNNEADTPDNFQSRRPNTSFCFLDIRSPGLGDTAMYLCATSIGTGQETQYFGPGTRLLVL.